This entry is about one TCR beta chain. This sample is part of a study of cytomegalovirus exposure and HLA in healthy donors. Vbeta (60) and Jbeta (13) primers were used in the PCR. Clones were sequenced by immunoSEQ multiplex PCR, and TCRdb holds only the in-frame ones, with some missing. The sample yields about 160,000 clones, around 80% seen once. Germline V gene lookup returns CDR1 SGHRS and CDR2 YFSETQ. V gave up 4 bases and J gave up 3 bases; unmatched junction bases: 8. This CDR3 is built from 16 residues. This clonotype was obtained from a woman aged 18 to 35 in good health and CMV-seronegative. V is TRBV5-1 and J is TRBJ2-7; 12 bases align to TRBD2. Sequences were obtained from PBMCs. The CDR3: CASSQTSGSVNYEQYF. The CDR3 nucleotides are TGCGCCAGCAGCCAGACTAGCGGGAGTGTCAACTACGAGCAGTACTTC.